This note documents a single T cell receptor (beta chain) sequence. Its cognate antigen is unknown. This sample was included in a study of cytomegalovirus exposure and HLA in healthy donors. General observations from the study: Reported performance of the classifier showed diagnosis of cytomegalovirus status with high specificity and sensitivity. Some highly shared sequence variants likely arose as a pipeline artifact.

CDR1 is SGHTA, CDR2 FQGNSA, per germline. Deletions cut 5 bases from V and 5 bases from J, with 22 bases between. The CDR3 has 18 amino acids. 13 Jbeta primers and 60 Vbeta primers were used for the PCR. Libraries were prepared by immunoSEQ multiplex PCR; TCRdb keeps only in-frame clonotypes and omits some of them. The sample lists some 200,000 clones, around 81% occurring once. Input material: PBMCs. This rearrangement joins TRBV7-2 to TRBJ1-6, with a tentative D call TRBD1 (6 bases). The sequence derives from a woman under 40 in good health and CMV-seronegative. The CDR3 loop is CASSPRPLGTRNNSPLHF. The CDR3 DNA is TGTGCCAGCAGCCCCCGACCCCTCGGGACACGTAATAATTCACCCCTCCACTTT.